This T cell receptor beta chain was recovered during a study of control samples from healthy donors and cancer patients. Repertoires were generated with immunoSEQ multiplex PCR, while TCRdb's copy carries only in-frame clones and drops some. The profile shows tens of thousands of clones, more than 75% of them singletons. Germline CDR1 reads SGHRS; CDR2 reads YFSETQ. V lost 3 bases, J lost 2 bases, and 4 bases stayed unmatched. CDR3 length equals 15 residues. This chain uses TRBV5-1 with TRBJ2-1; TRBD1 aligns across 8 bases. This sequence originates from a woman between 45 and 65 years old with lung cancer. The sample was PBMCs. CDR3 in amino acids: CASSWGQVTYNEQFF. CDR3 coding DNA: TGCGCCAGCAGCTGGGGACAGGTGACCTACAATGAGCAGTTCTTC.